What follows describes a single TCR beta chain. The data belong to a study of T cells in Graves' hyperthyroidism and ophthalmopathy. The CDR3 sequence is 17 residues long. Germline CDR1 is SGHTA and CDR2 is FQGTGA. After removal of 2 bases from V and 3 bases from J, the junction contained 8 bases not matched to a gene. Amplification targeted TCR beta CDR3 regions from RNA transcripts. TCR CDR3 underwent first-round RT-PCR with the HTBI primer set. TCRdb re-analysed the multiplex PCR reads in MiXCR, keeping a single row per CDR3 protein. The profile covers under 400,000 distinct CDR3 sequences, with 20% to 30% appearing a single time and about 70% taken by the ten largest.

The receptor comes from a man aged 50-59 years with Graves' hyperthyroidism. The V and J genes are TRBV7-3 and TRBJ2-1, with 9 bases identical to TRBD1. Source material: blood. The CDR3 here is CASSLLGTGIRYNEQFF. The DNA for the CDR3 is TGTGCCAGCAGCTTATTAGGGACAGGGATTCGCTACAATGAGCAGTTCTTC.